Described below is a single T cell receptor (beta chain) sequence and its context. The record originates from a study of shared clonotypes between healthy human individuals. The repertoire was sequenced with immunoSEQ multiplex PCR; TCRdb's copy has only in-frame clones and lacks some. The table shows about 2 million clones, with 95% occurring only once. Looked up from germline, CDR1 is MDHEN and CDR2 is SYDVKM. V dropped 8 bases and J dropped 4 bases, with 11 bases sitting between them. This CDR3 has 12 amino acids. The sample comprised naive CD4+ T cells sorted from blood. Subset in this sample: CD45RA+ positively selected. The chain combines TRBV28 with TRBJ1-1, with D tentatively TRBD1 (5 bases). This receptor was identified in a man between 18 and 35 years old in good health. This CDR3 is CASGPGTTEAFF. The CDR3 nucleotides are TGTGCCAGCGGACCAGGGACCACTGAAGCTTTCTTT.